This TCR beta chain was recovered during a study of post-analysis software for immune sequencing data. As regards this clonotype: As yet, its antigen is unknown.

Prepared TCR beta cDNA libraries contained unique molecular identifiers. TCRdb re-called the PCR reads with MiXCR, one entry per CDR3 protein. The sample lists approximately 570,000 distinct CDR3 sequences; 44% were seen once. Overall study results and limits: About five TRBV segments appeared more often in patients than in controls, and TRBV5-6, TRBV5-1 and TRBV20-1 were among these.

From germline, CDR1 is SQVTM and CDR2 ANQGSEA. Trimming shortened V by 5 bases and J by 3 bases, and 23 bases separated the two germline ends. This CDR3 has 16 amino acids. The receptor comes from a girl between 10 and 17 years old with multiple sclerosis. The sequenced sample was blood. The J gene is TRBJ2-7, the V gene TRBV29-1, with D perhaps matching TRBD1 (5 bases). The CDR3 here is CSVLDSFGQGDYEQYF. The CDR3 DNA reads TGCAGCGTTTTAGACAGTTTTGGGCAAGGGGACTACGAGCAGTACTTC.